This entry features one TCR beta chain sequence. The antigen it binds to is not known. No base-level quality is on record; no much larger clone is a single base apart. Via the germline V gene, CDR1 is SGHNT and CDR2 YENEEA. The CDR3 runs 13 residues from the cysteine to the phenylalanine. The retained sequence is limited to the CDR3, 39 bases, with the frame set at the first base. V is pared back by 3 bases and J by 4 bases, with 8 bases lying between the germline termini. This entry is derived from a study of blood T cell repertoires in COVID-19 (dated by TCRdb to the early 2020s). Regarding the study in general: Samples from collaborators originated in the United States, Italy and Spain and spanned both the acute and convalescent phases of COVID-19. The material from the prospective study consisted of cDNA or gDNA derived from T cells, B-cell-depleted T cells, or PBMCs. The dataset comprised deeply sampled blood TCRbeta repertoires from subjects exposed to, actively infected with, or recovered from COVID-19. A freely available public database, intended as a resource for researchers studying the immune response to SARS-CoV-2, is where the repertoires were released. Samples came from the ongoing ImmuneRACE study (first 160 participants) plus 1,254 subjects from 6 global collaborators. A de-identified subject ID, COVID-19 status, age in years and sex were almost always included in the sample metadata. HLA class I and class II types, where available, came from metadata supplied by the sample provider rather than from assay-based typing.

Overall results and qualifications from the work: The quantity of clinical and demographic metadata differed by source and by participant and was supplied without curation.

One collaborating source in Seattle enrolled patients while the patients were actively infected and followed the patients over time throughout the course of disease. Collaborating institutions collected whole blood in K2EDTA tubes following their own protocols. For TCRbeta analysis, collaborators shipped samples as frozen whole blood, isolated PBMCs, or DNA extracted from either of those sample types. The immunoSEQ Assay, a bias-controlled multiplex PCR, was used to amplify TCRbeta CDR3 regions from genomic DNA. The published analysis was carried out like this. The number of nucleated cells in each sample was estimated by amplification of reference gene primers within the assay. To quantify the absolute abundance of each unique TCRbeta CDR3 rearrangement, sequence reads were collapsed and filtered. For each sample, productive Simpson clonality was calculated by taking the square root of Simpson's diversity index across productive rearrangements. Not all clones reach the TCRdb copy of this immuneACCESS table, which keeps in-frame sequences only. Checked studies attribute under half of the gap to unresolved V genes and leave the rest unexplained. V and J calls and clone size follow that table, whereas D and trimming were derived from the DNA. This sample holds roughly 150,000 clones; about 87% were observed only once. 2% to 3% of the sample comes from the top ten.

This TCR was sampled from a woman aged 80 or older with COVID-19, enrolled during active disease. The V and J segments used are TRBV11-3 and TRBJ2-3; no D gene is confidently identified. Sequenced material: peripheral blood. The sequence in DNA is TGTGCCAGCAGCTTTATTGCGTCAGATACGCAGTATTTT. Translated, it reads CASSFIASDTQYF. With the portions outside the CDR3 filled from the reference TRBV11-3 and TRBJ2-3 genes, the complete variable region becomes EAGVVQSPRYKIIEKKQPVAFWCNPISGHNTLYWYLQNLGQGPELLIRYENEEAVDDSQLPKDRFSAERLKGVDSTLKIQPAELGDSAVYLCASSFIASDTQYFGPGTRLTVL.